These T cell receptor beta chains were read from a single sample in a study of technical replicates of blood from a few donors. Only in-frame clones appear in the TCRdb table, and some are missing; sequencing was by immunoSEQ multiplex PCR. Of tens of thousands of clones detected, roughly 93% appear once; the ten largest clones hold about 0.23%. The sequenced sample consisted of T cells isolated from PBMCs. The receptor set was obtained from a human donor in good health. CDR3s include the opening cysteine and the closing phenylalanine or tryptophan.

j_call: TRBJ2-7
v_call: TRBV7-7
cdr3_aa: CASSLSLGTANYEQYF

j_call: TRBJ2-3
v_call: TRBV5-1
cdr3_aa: CASTLTTVADTQYF

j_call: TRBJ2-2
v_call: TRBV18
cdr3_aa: CASSFGTGGSTGELFF

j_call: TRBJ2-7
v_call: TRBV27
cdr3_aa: CASTARGDHAYEQYF

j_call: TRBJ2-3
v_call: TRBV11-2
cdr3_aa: CASSLRGSYTDTQYF

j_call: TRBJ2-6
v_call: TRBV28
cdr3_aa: CASRTSGTGDGANVLTF

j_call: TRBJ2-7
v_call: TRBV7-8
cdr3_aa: CASSLFAGTAYEQYF

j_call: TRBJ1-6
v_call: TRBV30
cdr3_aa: CAWSVGTAATALHF

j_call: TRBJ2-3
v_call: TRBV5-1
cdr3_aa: CASSLAPGAGTDTQYF

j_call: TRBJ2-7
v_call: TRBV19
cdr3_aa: CASSPAVLGGYEQYF

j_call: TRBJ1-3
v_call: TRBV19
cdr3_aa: CAKNRLTLSAPIYTGGSGNTIYF

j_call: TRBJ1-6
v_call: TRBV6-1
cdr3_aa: CASSEAPTGNSPLHF

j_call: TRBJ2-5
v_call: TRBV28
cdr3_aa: CASRTIQETQYF

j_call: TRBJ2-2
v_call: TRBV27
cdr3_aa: CASSLSIGGNTGELFF

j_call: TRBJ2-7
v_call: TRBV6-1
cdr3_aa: CASSEVREGSYEQYF

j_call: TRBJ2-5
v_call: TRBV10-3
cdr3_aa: CAISDLAGGQETQYF

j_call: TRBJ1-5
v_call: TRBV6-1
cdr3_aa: CASSEYYQPQHF

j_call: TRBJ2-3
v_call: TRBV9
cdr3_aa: CASRMTGELTDTQYF

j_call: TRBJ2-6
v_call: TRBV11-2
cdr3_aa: CASSLYRVGANVLTF

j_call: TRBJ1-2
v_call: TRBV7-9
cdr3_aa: CASSNGTGPGGTF

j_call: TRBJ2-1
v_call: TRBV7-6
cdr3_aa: CASSLKTGGPGQGYNEQFF

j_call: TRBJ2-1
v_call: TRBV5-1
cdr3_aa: CASSTGLAGGEQFF

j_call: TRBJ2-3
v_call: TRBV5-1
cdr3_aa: CASSLGTLKTFTDTQYF

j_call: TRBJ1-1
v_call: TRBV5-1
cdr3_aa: CASSRGGRAAGTEAFF

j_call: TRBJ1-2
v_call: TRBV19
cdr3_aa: CASQEGFGGQGKVYGYTF

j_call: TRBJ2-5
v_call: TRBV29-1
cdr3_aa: CSVEDPITHRDRGQETQYF

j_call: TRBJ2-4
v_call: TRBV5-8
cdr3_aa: CASSLGQAAKNIQYF

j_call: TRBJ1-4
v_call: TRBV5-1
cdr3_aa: CASSLGGDSPFEKLFF

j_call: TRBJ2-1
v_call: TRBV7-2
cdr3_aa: CASSPPGQGYNEQFF

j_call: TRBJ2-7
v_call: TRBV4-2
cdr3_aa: CASSSRTSGADEQYF

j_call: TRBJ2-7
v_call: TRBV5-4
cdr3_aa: CASSFTGGRSYEQYF

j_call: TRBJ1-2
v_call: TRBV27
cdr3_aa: CASSLSFDRARNYGYTF

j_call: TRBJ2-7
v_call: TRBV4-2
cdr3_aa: CASSQEGSWGSYEQYF

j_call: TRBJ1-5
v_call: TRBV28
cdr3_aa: CASSRDFGQQYSNQPQHF

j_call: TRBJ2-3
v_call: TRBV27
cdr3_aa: CASSLYQVTDTQYF

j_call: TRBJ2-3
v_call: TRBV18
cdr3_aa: CASSPPDRGPTDTQYF

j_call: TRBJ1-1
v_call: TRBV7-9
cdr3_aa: CASSLAQGNSEAFF